This T cell receptor (beta chain) was obtained from a study of preoperative IRX-2 immunotherapy in early breast cancer. Germline CDR1 is SEHNR and CDR2 is FQNEAQ (reference sequence). Trimming removed 4 bases from V and 0 bases from J, with 12 bases in between. The CDR3 is 15 residues long. Measured with immunoSEQ multiplex PCR; TCRdb has only the in-frame clones, and not every one. The profile covers 30,000 to 35,000 clones, with 90% to 95% appearing a single time and under 6.5% taken by the ten largest. Stated treatment: preoperative locoregional IRX-2 cytokine immunotherapy. Patients received preoperative, locoregional IRX-2 cytokine immunotherapy in a phase Ib study.

Specimen collection occurred from a patient treated with IRX-2 immunotherapy. This receptor was identified in a human donor with breast cancer. This chain connects TRBV7-9 to TRBJ1-1, with D unresolved. Written as DNA, the CDR3 is TGTGCCAGCAGCTCAGTAGGGATATTGAACACTGAAGCTTTCTTT. This codes for CASSSVGILNTEAFF.